This T cell receptor (beta chain) was sequenced during a study of regulatory T cells in long-lasting Graves disease. The time point was: newly diagnosed GD, antithyroid drugs for less than 3 months. PBMC-extracted RNA yielded the TCR library. This clonotype was picked up a small number of times. To make TCR beta libraries, researchers used iRepertoire HTBI primers and Arm-PCR of CDR3 regions. TCRdb reprocessed the multiplex PCR reads with MiXCR, giving one entry per CDR3 protein. The sample yields hundreds of thousands of distinct CDR3 sequences, roughly 15% seen once. The sample also formed part of further work on T cells in Graves' hyperthyroidism and ophthalmopathy.

The clonotype comes from a woman aged 25-40 years with Graves disease. The source was peripheral blood mononuclear cells (PBMCs), collected at new diagnosis, from a patient treated with antithyroid drugs.

This CDR3 is CASSQVSGVGEQYF. CDR3 DNA: TGCGCCAGCAGCCAAGTTTCGGGGGTAGGCGAGCAGTACTTC. The rearrangement joins TRBV4-1 to TRBJ2-7; TRBD2 might be the D (6 bases). The germline V gene encodes CDR1 MGHRA and CDR2 YSYEKL. V lost 1 base to trimming and J lost 6 bases, with 13 bases between them. The CDR3 is 14 amino acids.